The 9 T cell receptor beta chains below come from one sample, sequenced in a study of blood T cell repertoires in COVID-19. TCRdb's table, derived via immunoSEQ multiplex PCR, lists solely in-frame clones and lacks some. The sample consists of approximately 170,000 clones, 84% of them appearing once. The material sequenced was PBMCs or T cells enriched from blood (not recorded which). These receptors were collected from a woman aged 45-60 years who had recovered from COVID-19.

The rearrangement uses TRBV7-2 and TRBJ2-7; TRBD2 might be the D (5 bases). Germline V CDR1 and CDR2: SGHTA, FQGNSA. The CDR3 length is 15 residues. V was cut by 5 bases and J by 4 bases, with 18 bases left in between. CDR3 in amino acids: CASSEPGVPPYEQYF. The CDR3 coding sequence is TGTGCCAGCAGCGAACCCGGGGTCCCTCCGTACGAGCAGTACTTC. Filled out from reference TRBV7-2 and TRBJ2-7, the complete variable domain reads GAGVSQSPSNKVTEKGKDVELRCDPISGHTALYWYRQSLGQGLEFLIYFQGNSAPDKSGLPSDRFSAERTGGSVSTLTIQRTQQEDSAVYLCASSEPGVPPYEQYFGPGTRLTVT.

This chain connects TRBV12-5 to TRBJ2-5, with 10 positions matching TRBD1. This CDR3 is built from 18 residues. Germline CDR1 LGHNT, CDR2 FRNRAP. Germline trimming cut 3 bases from V and 3 bases from J; bases unmatched to any gene: 13. The CDR3 DNA sequence: TGTGCTAGTGGTTTCCTGGGGACAGGGGAAAATACGAAAGAGACCCAGTACTTC. As protein: CASGFLGTGENTKETQYF.

The chain has TRBV6-2 or TRBV6-3 and TRBJ1-2, with 7 bases lining up with TRBD1. With V trimmed by 5 bases and J by 8 bases, 17 bases remained unmatched. The CDR3 runs to 16 residues. CDR1 MNHEY and CDR2 SVGEGT come from the germline V gene. CDR3 in DNA: TGTGCCAGCAGTGCCCCGACAGGGACGGGGAAAGGAGGCTACACCTTC. Translation: CASSAPTGTGKGGYTF.

The J gene is TRBJ1-3, the V gene TRBV7-2; D unclear. Germline CDR1 and CDR2: SGHTA and FQGNSA. Trimming removed 5 bases at V and 0 bases at J, with 11 bases between. The CDR3 has 15 residues. CDR3 coding DNA: TGTGCCAGCAGCCCTGCTATTACCTCTGGAAACACCATATATTTT. Residues: CASSPAITSGNTIYF. Full variable domain (outside the CDR3, taken from reference TRBV7-2 and TRBJ1-3): GAGVSQSPSNKVTEKGKDVELRCDPISGHTALYWYRQSLGQGLEFLIYFQGNSAPDKSGLPSDRFSAERTGGSVSTLTIQRTQQEDSAVYLCASSPAITSGNTIYFGEGSWLTVV.

This chain connects TRBV29-1 to TRBJ1-2, with D perhaps matching TRBD1 (5 bases). The CDR3 sequence is 12 residues long. V gave up 4 bases and J gave up 8 bases, with 14 bases separating them. CDR1 is SQVTM and CDR2 is ANQGSEA in the germline V gene. CDR3 sequence: CSVAQGPWGYTF. DNA of the CDR3: TGCAGCGTTGCCCAGGGCCCGTGGGGCTACACCTTC.

The rearrangement joins TRBV11-3 to TRBJ2-7, with D possibly matching TRBD1 (7 bases). The CDR3 runs 16 residues. Trimming removed 2 bases at V and 11 bases at J, with 25 bases between. Germline CDR1 reads SGHNT; CDR2 reads YENEEA. In DNA, the CDR3 is TGTGCCAGCAGCTTATTTGGGGAGGTAGGGACAGACCCGGAGTACTTC. This sequence encodes CASSLFGEVGTDPEYF.

The chain joins TRBV6-2 or TRBV6-3 to TRBJ2-1, with 11 bases that match TRBD2. J gave up 5 bases and V 2 bases, and 17 bases lay outside the gene matches. This CDR3 comprises 20 residues. Germline CDR1 and CDR2: MNHEY and SVGEGT. CDR3 DNA sequence: TGTGCCAGCAGTTACCCTAGACTAGCGGGAAGAACCCCTTTCCACAATGAGCAGTTCTTC. Translation: CASSYPRLAGRTPFHNEQFF.

This clone was seen once. The CDR3 spells CASSIASAYEQYF. Written as DNA, the CDR3 is TGTGCCAGTAGTATAGCAAGCGCCTACGAGCAGTACTTC. The V and J genes are TRBV19 and TRBJ2-7; D gene ambiguous. V was trimmed by 1 base and J by 2 bases, leaving 6 bases between them. The germline gives CDR1 LNHDA, CDR2 SQIVND (reference sequence). The CDR3 spans 13 residues. Filled out from reference TRBV19 and TRBJ2-7, the complete variable domain reads DGGITQSPKYLFRKEGQNVTLSCEQNLNHDAMYWYRQDPGQGLRLIYYSQIVNDFQKGDIAEGYSVSREKKESFPLTVTSAQKNPTAFYLCASSIASAYEQYFGPGTRLTVT.

The J gene is TRBJ1-2, the V gene TRBV13; D unclear. Trimming left V 5 bases short and J 4 bases short, with 17 bases between. This CDR3 spans 15 amino acids. From germline, CDR1 is PRHDT and CDR2 FYEKMQ (reference sequence). CDR3 DNA sequence: TGTGCCAGCAGCGCCCTGGTGGCCGGCGGCTATGGCTACACCTTC. Translating it yields CASSALVAGGYGYTF.